Below are 21 T cell receptor beta chains sequenced from a single sample in a study of T cells in Graves' hyperthyroidism and ophthalmopathy. Amplification of TCR beta CDR3 regions used RNA as the template. The study used the HTBI primer set for a first-round RT-PCR of the TCR CDR3. TCRdb used MiXCR to reprocess the multiplex PCR reads, holding one entry per CDR3 protein. The profile shows fewer than 700,000 distinct CDR3 sequences, 15% to 20% of them singletons. The sequenced sample consisted of blood. These receptors were collected from a young woman with Graves' ophthalmopathy.

This rearrangement joins TRBV9 to TRBJ1-2; D is perhaps TRBD1 (5 bases). Germline loops: CDR1 SGDLS, CDR2 YYNGEE. Trimming removed 3 bases at V and 1 base at J, with 10 bases between. The CDR3 runs to 14 residues. CDR3 in amino acids: CASSGGGLNYGYTF. In DNA, the CDR3 is TGTGCCAGCAGCGGGGGCGGGCTTAACTATGGCTACACCTTC.

This clonotype was recorded many times. The V call is TRBV27, the J call TRBJ1-5, with D maybe TRBD1 (6 bases). There are 14 residues in the CDR3. With 6 bases removed from V and 3 bases from J, the gap between germline ends came to 12 bases. Germline values: CDR1 MNHEY, CDR2 SMNVEV (reference sequence). CDR3 protein: CASRDTGFNQPQHF. CDR3 coding DNA: TGTGCCAGCAGGGATACAGGGTTCAATCAGCCCCAGCATTTT.

CDR3 sequence: CASCPGDRGETQYF. CDR3 coding DNA: TGTGCCAGCTGCCCGGGGGACAGAGGAGAGACCCAGTACTTC. The chain recombines TRBV9 with TRBJ2-5; possible D gene TRBD1, 7 bases. CDR3 length: 14 residues. Germline-derived CDR1 and CDR2 are SGDLS and YYNGEE. Trimming left V 7 bases short and J 4 bases short, with 17 bases between.

The chain couples TRBV6-1 to TRBJ2-3; 9 positions match TRBD1. This CDR3 has 14 residues. Per the germline V gene, CDR1 is MNHNS and CDR2 is SASEGT. Trimming took 8 bases from V and 3 from J; bases not matched to a gene: 6. CDR3 nucleotides: TGTGCCAGCGGTGGGACAGGGTGGACAGATACGCAGTATTTT. It specifies CASGGTGWTDTQYF.

This clonotype was observed a handful of times. The chain uses TRBV20-1 and TRBJ2-1; tentatively, D is TRBD2 (5 bases). CDR3 length: 13 residues. Germline V gives CDR1 DFQATT, CDR2 SNEGSKA (reference sequence). Trimming cost V 5 bases and J 6 bases, with 14 bases left between them. The CDR3 coding sequence is TGCAGTGCTCAGGTACTAGAGAGCAATGAGCAGTTCTTC. Its protein product is CSAQVLESNEQFF.

This clonotype has a handful of counts. This chain joins TRBV5-6 and TRBJ1-2; 8 bases are a match to TRBD1. The CDR3 extends over 13 amino acids. CDR1 and CDR2 from the germline V gene are SGHDT and YYEEEE. The V gene end was trimmed by 0 bases and the J gene end by 8 bases; junction bases not matched to a gene: 3. CDR3 residues: CASSLDRGVGYTF. CDR3 DNA: TGTGCCAGCAGCTTGGACAGGGGGGTCGGCTACACCTTC.

This chain links TRBV5-1 with TRBJ1-2; the D is unclear. The length of the CDR3 is 14 residues. In germline, CDR1 is SGHRS, CDR2 YFSETQ. V was cut by 0 bases and J by 4 bases, with 10 bases left in between. CDR3 sequence (DNA): TGCGCCAGCAGCTTGGAATCTCGGGGCTATGGCTACACCTTC. Its protein is CASSLESRGYGYTF. Complete variable domain (other parts from reference TRBV5-1 and TRBJ1-2): KAGVTQTPRYLIKTRGQQVTLSCSPISGHRSVSWYQQTPGQGLQFLFEYFSETQRNKGNFPGRFSGRQFSNSRSEMNVSTLELGDSALYLCASSLESRGYGYTFGSGTRLTVV.

A few counts support this clonotype. V and J are TRBV28 and TRBJ1-6; D is perhaps TRBD1 (5 bases). This CDR3 comprises 14 residues. The V end lost 5 bases, the J end lost 8 bases, and 13 bases lay between the germline ends. Germline V gene sequence: CDR1 MDHEN, CDR2 SYDVKM. CDR3 sequence (DNA): TGTGCCAGCAGTCAGCCGGGGGGATATTCACCCCTCCACTTT. Protein product: CASSQPGGYSPLHF.

This clonotype turned up a few times. The chain joins TRBV20-1 to TRBJ1-6, with D unresolved. Trimming took 4 bases from V and 0 from J, leaving 4 bases between them. There are 13 residues in the CDR3. Looked up from germline, CDR1 is DFQATT and CDR2 is SNEGSKA (reference sequence). The DNA of the CDR3 is TGCAGTGCTATTAGCTCCTATAATTCACCCCTCCACTTT. It codes for CSAISSYNSPLHF.

This sequence joins TRBV14 and TRBJ1-5, with unresolved D. V was cut by 1 base and J by 3 bases, with 10 bases left in between. Per the germline V gene, CDR1 is SGHDN and CDR2 is FVKESK. The CDR3 sequence is 15 residues long. CDR3 sequence: CASSQGGSPNQPQHF. CDR3 sequence (DNA): TGTGCCAGCAGCCAAGGCGGGTCTCCCAATCAGCCCCAGCATTTT.

The chain recombines TRBV2 with TRBJ1-2; 9 bases line up with TRBD1. The length of the CDR3 is 13 residues. Looked up from germline, CDR1 is SNHLY and CDR2 is FYNNEI. The V gene end was trimmed by 4 bases and the J gene end by 6 bases; junction bases not matched to a gene: 3. The chain's CDR3 is CASSAGTGNGYTF. The CDR3 DNA sequence: TGTGCCAGCAGTGCCGGGACAGGGAATGGCTACACCTTC.

This clonotype was picked up a small number of times. The chain uses TRBV7-2 and TRBJ2-2; D gene uncertain. This CDR3 has 15 amino acids. The ends were cut back, 3 bases at V and 5 bases at J, with 13 bases in the middle. Germline CDR1 reads SGHTA; CDR2 reads FQGNSA. CDR3 bases: TGTGCCAGCAGCTTCACGATTGATCCGACCGGGGAGCTGTTTTTT. Its translation is CASSFTIDPTGELFF.

This clonotype was detected many times. The chain employs TRBV28 and TRBJ1-1; no clear D. The CDR3 sequence is 13 residues long. Germline V CDR1 and CDR2: MDHEN, SYDVKM. Trimming left V 7 bases short and J 0 bases short, with 9 bases between. DNA of the CDR3: TGTGCCAGCAAGCAGCCTATGAACACTGAAGCTTTCTTT. It encodes CASKQPMNTEAFF. The full variable domain, its missing parts supplied by reference TRBV28 and TRBJ1-1, is DVKVTQSSRYLVKRTGEKVFLECVQDMDHENMFWYRQDPGLGLRLIYFSYDVKMKEKGDIPEGYSVSREKKERFSLILESASTNQTSMYLCASKQPMNTEAFFGQGTRLTVV.

This clonotype was seen at least ten times. The rearrangement uses TRBV12-3 or TRBV12-4 and TRBJ2-1, with D perhaps matching TRBD1 or TRBD2 (5 bases each). V lost 3 bases and J 7 bases, leaving 16 bases between the germline ends. The CDR3 extends over 15 amino acids. CDR3 sequence (DNA): TGTGCCAGCAGTTTTAGGGACCTAGTTGGAAATGAGCAGTTCTTC. Its protein product is CASSFRDLVGNEQFF.

Only a few counts were recorded for this clonotype. This chain connects TRBV6-5 to TRBJ2-2, with D possibly TRBD1 on 5 matching bases. CDR3 size: 16 residues. The ends were cut back, 6 bases at V and 0 bases at J, with 14 bases in the middle. Per the germline V gene, CDR1 is MNHEY and CDR2 is SVGAGI. As DNA, the CDR3 is TGTGCCAGCAGCTACCGACAGAATCCGAACACCGGGGAGCTGTTTTTT. Translated: CASSYRQNPNTGELFF.

This clonotype was counted many times. This chain joins TRBV28 and TRBJ2-1, with 8 nucleotides matching TRBD2. V gave up 1 base and J gave up 4 bases; unmatched junction bases: 3. The germline CDR1 and CDR2 sequences are MDHEN and SYDVKM. The CDR3 length is 15 residues. The CDR3 spells CASSLSREGYNEQFF. CDR3 nucleotide sequence: TGTGCCAGCAGTTTATCTCGGGAGGGTTACAATGAGCAGTTCTTC.

This clonotype was seen more than once but under ten times. The chain uses TRBV4-1 and TRBJ2-7, with 9 bases lining up with TRBD1. This CDR3 region has 14 residues. V trimming: 3 bases; J trimming: 6 bases; junction bases outside the gene matches: 6. The V gene's germline CDR1 is MGHRA and CDR2 YSYEKL. The CDR3 here is CASSHLGQGAEQYF. DNA of the CDR3: TGCGCCAGCAGCCACTTGGGACAGGGTGCCGAGCAGTACTTC.

A word on this clonotype: This may stem from a read error, because a much larger clone lies one nucleotide away. The rearrangement joins TRBV6-5 to TRBJ1-1; D perhaps matches TRBD1 (5 bases). This CDR3 comprises 15 residues. The V gene's germline CDR1 is MNHEY and CDR2 SVGAGI. DNA of the CDR3: TGTGCCAGCAGTTACTCGGTCGGGGCTAACACTAAAGCTTTCTTT. Its translation: CASSYSVGANTKAFF.

The rearrangement joins TRBV28 to TRBJ2-7; 8 bases agree with TRBD1. Germline loops: CDR1 MDHEN, CDR2 SYDVKM. J gave up 3 bases and V 6 bases, and 10 bases lay outside the gene matches. This CDR3 is built from 15 residues. The CDR3 DNA follows: TGTGCCAGCAGCACACGGGACAGGTTAAACTACGAGCAGTACTTC. As protein: CASSTRDRLNYEQYF.

The sample holds many counts of this clonotype. This chain uses TRBV7-9 with TRBJ1-1; D not certain. The germline gives CDR1 SEHNR, CDR2 FQNEAQ (reference sequence). The length of the CDR3 is 12 residues. The germline V and J ends were trimmed by 5 bases and 5 bases, with 9 bases remaining between them. CDR3 region: CASSREQTEAFF. The CDR3 DNA reads TGTGCCAGCAGCCGCGAACAAACTGAAGCTTTCTTT.

This clonotype turned up a few times. This chain's CDR3 is CASKRGRTSGTTDTQYF. The CDR3 nucleotides read TGTGCCTCAAAAAGGGGACGGACTAGCGGGACCACAGATACGCAGTATTTT. J is TRBJ2-3 and V is TRBV6-1, with 12 bases matching TRBD2. In germline, CDR1 is MNHNS, CDR2 SASEGT. The junction had 14 bases not matched to a gene; V was cut back by 11 bases and J by 2 bases. The CDR3 runs to 17 residues.